These 22 T cell receptor beta chains share one sample of origin, sequenced in a study of blood T cells in healthy people across ages. Then a second PCR, running roughly 7 to 11 cycles, was carried out with a sample-barcoded 5' primer and a J-beta primer mix. TCRdb re-analysed the 5' RACE reads in MiXCR, keeping a single row per CDR3 protein. Here the sample spans fewer than 1 million distinct CDR3 sequences, around 45% being singletons. The sample comprised blood. These receptors were obtained from a man aged 55 to 70 in good health.

The CDR3 bases are TGCAGTAACCAGGGGAGTTTGAGGGGGACCCAGTACTTC. This translates into CSNQGSLRGTQYF. The chain has TRBV20-1 and TRBJ2-5, with D perhaps TRBD1 (6 bases). The CDR3 extends over 13 amino acids. The V gene's germline CDR1 is DFQATT and CDR2 SNEGSKA (reference sequence). The ends were cut back, 8 bases at V and 7 bases at J, with 20 bases in the middle.

The chain carries TRBV20-1 and TRBJ1-3, with D hard to call. Trimming took 5 bases from V and 0 from J, leaving 8 bases between them. The CDR3 length is 13 residues. The germline CDR1 and CDR2 sequences are DFQATT and SNEGSKA (reference sequence). In DNA form, the CDR3 reads TGCAGTGCTTACGACAACTCTGGAAACACCATATATTTT. It is translated as CSAYDNSGNTIYF.

This chain joins TRBV27 and TRBJ2-1; 7 bases line up with TRBD2. Per germline, CDR1 MNHEY and CDR2 SMNVEV (reference sequence). The CDR3 length is 15 residues. Trimming removed 3 bases from V and 7 bases from J; junction bases left unmatched: 9. The DNA for the CDR3 is TGTGCCAGCAGTTTTGAAGGGAGGGCCTGGAATGAGCAGTTCTTC. Translation: CASSFEGRAWNEQFF.

This chain links TRBV6-1 with TRBJ2-7; 7 bases fit TRBD1. Trimming took 6 bases from V and 5 from J; bases not matched to a gene: 10. The germline CDR1 and CDR2 sequences are MNHNS and SASEGT. CDR3 length: 14 residues. CDR3 nucleotides: TGTGCCAGCAGAGGTAGGACAGGCCACCACGAGCAGTACTTC. This codes for CASRGRTGHHEQYF.

J is TRBJ2-2 and V is TRBV5-1; D perhaps matches TRBD2 (6 bases). From germline, CDR1 is SGHRS and CDR2 YFSETQ. The CDR3 extends over 14 amino acids. V was trimmed by 8 bases and J by 0 bases, leaving 11 bases between them. The CDR3: CASAGRANTGELFF. CDR3 DNA: TGCGCCAGTGCGGGACGAGCGAACACCGGGGAGCTGTTTTTT. The full variable domain, its missing parts supplied by reference TRBV5-1 and TRBJ2-2, is KAGVTQTPRYLIKTRGQQVTLSCSPISGHRSVSWYQQTPGQGLQFLFEYFSETQRNKGNFPGRFSGRQFSNSRSEMNVSTLELGDSALYLCASAGRANTGELFFGEGSRLTVL.

This clonotype was recorded a few times. This chain joins TRBV20-1 and TRBJ1-1; 7 bases align to TRBD1. V was clipped by 6 bases and J by 4 bases; unmatched bases: 11. Germline V CDR1 and CDR2: DFQATT, SNEGSKA (reference sequence). This CDR3 is 14 amino acids long. CDR3 DNA sequence: TGCAGTGCCCACCCGCCGACAGGGCGCACTGAAGCTTTCTTT. Translation: CSAHPPTGRTEAFF.

The chain carries TRBV5-1 and TRBJ2-3; TRBD2 matches at 11 bases. J lost 6 bases, V lost 0 bases, and 21 bases had no gene match. The CDR3 length is 21 residues. Germline lookup yields CDR1 SGHRS and CDR2 YFSETQ. The CDR3 loop is CASSLARPGQGLADLPDTQYF. The CDR3 nucleotides are TGCGCCAGCAGCTTGGCCCGACCCGGACAGGGACTAGCGGACCTGCCGGATACGCAGTATTTT.

The chain has TRBV21-1 and TRBJ1-5; the table names TRBD1, a call not compared with the DNA. TRBV21-1 is termed a pseudogene. The CDR3 length is 17 residues. The CDR3 DNA reads TGTGCCAGCAGCGCCCGGACAGGGGGCGCGAAAGGTCAGCCCCAGCATTTT. It specifies CASSARTGGAKGQPQHF.

The V gene is TRBV5-6, the J gene TRBJ2-5, with D possibly called TRBD1 or TRBD2 (5 bases each). Germline-derived CDR1 and CDR2 are SGHDT and YYEEEE. This CDR3 is built from 14 residues. V was trimmed by 1 base and J by 2 bases, leaving 9 bases between them. This CDR3 reads CASSLLGEQETQYF. In DNA form, the CDR3 reads TGTGCCAGCAGCTTGTTGGGGGAACAAGAGACCCAGTACTTC.

This clonotype was seen only once. One end of the junction fails to match germline, which may point to a read error. The V gene is TRBV20-1, the J gene TRBJ1-2; unclear D gene. Germline-derived CDR1 and CDR2 are DFQATT and SNEGSKA (reference sequence). The CDR3 totals 13 residues. The CDR3 reads CSARAQANYGYTF. CDR3 DNA: TGCAGTGCCCGGGCCCAAGCTAACTACGGCTACACCTTC.

A word on this clonotype: It is unclear where the CDR3 begins or ends on the DNA, so no DNA is shown, and the CDR3 is as TCRdb lists it. The chain recombines TRBV4-3 with TRBJ2-2. Looked up from germline, CDR1 is LGHNA and CDR2 is YSLEER. The CDR3 is made up of 16 amino acids, end residues included. CDR3 sequence: CASSQDPGFGAGELFF.

This clonotype occurred a few times. This chain connects TRBV6-2 or TRBV6-3 to TRBJ2-7; D is possibly TRBD1 (7 bases). Trimming cost V 4 bases and J 2 bases, with 15 bases left between them. Looked up from germline, CDR1 is MNHEY and CDR2 is SVGEGT. The CDR3 loop spans 15 amino acids. The CDR3: CASSWDRRLAYEQYF. DNA for the CDR3: TGTGCCAGCAGTTGGGACAGACGACTAGCCTACGAGCAGTACTTC.

In this sample, this clonotype turned up many times. The chain employs TRBV7-2 and TRBJ2-4, with D unclear. CDR1 is SGHTA, CDR2 FQGNSA, per germline. V lost 1 base, J lost 0 bases, and 7 bases lay in between. The CDR3 covers 15 residues. As DNA, the CDR3 is TGTGCCAGCAGCTTAGAGAGAGGAGCCAAAAACATTCAGTACTTC. Protein sequence: CASSLERGAKNIQYF.

Turning to this clonotype: This may be a read error: a much more frequent sequence differs by one nucleotide. The chain employs TRBV12-3 or TRBV12-4 and TRBJ2-7; 8 nucleotides agree with TRBD1. The CDR3 runs to 13 residues. V shed 8 bases and J 3 bases; nucleotides not matched to a gene: 6. The CDR3 nucleotides read TGTGCCAGCGGTCCGGACAGGGTCTACGAGCAGTACTTC. Translation gives CASGPDRVYEQYF.

This clonotype was picked up a small number of times. The CDR3 DNA sequence: TGTGCCAGCAGCCGGACTAGCGGGGGGTCGGCCAAAAACATTCAGTACTTC. It is translated as CASSRTSGGSAKNIQYF. V usage is TRBV12-3 or TRBV12-4 and J usage is TRBJ2-4; 14 positions agree with TRBD2. The CDR3 totals 17 residues. Trimming removed 6 bases from V and 1 base from J; junction bases left unmatched: 5.

The chain combines TRBV12-3 or TRBV12-4 with TRBJ2-1, with a weak D call TRBD2 (6 bases). The CDR3 has 14 amino acids. V gave up 3 bases and J gave up 12 bases, with 18 bases separating them. DNA for the CDR3: TGTGCCAGCAGTTTTGAGGGACTGGGGAGAGTGCAGTTCTTC. Encoded protein: CASSFEGLGRVQFF.

The chain is built from TRBV7-2 and TRBJ2-1; D possibly uses TRBD1 or TRBD2 (6 bases each). The CDR3 is 15 amino acids. Germline assignment: CDR1 SGHTA and CDR2 FQGNSA. Trimming shortened V by 0 bases and J by 9 bases, and 15 bases separated the two germline ends. For the CDR3, the DNA is TGTGCCAGCAGCTTAGCTCGGGGGCTAAATTCTGAGCAGTTCTTC. This translates into CASSLARGLNSEQFF.

CDR3 in amino acids: CSAKGTGAYGYTF. CDR3 nucleotides: TGCAGCGCTAAAGGGACAGGAGCCTATGGCTACACCTTC. V gene TRBV29-1 combines with J gene TRBJ1-2; 8 positions match TRBD1. CDR1 is SQVTM, CDR2 ANQGSEA, per germline. V trimming: 7 bases; J trimming: 4 bases; junction bases outside the gene matches: 8. The CDR3 runs 13 residues.

J is TRBJ2-7 and V is TRBV6-2 or TRBV6-3; 13 nucleotides line up with TRBD2. This CDR3 is 17 amino acids long. Germline-derived CDR1 and CDR2 are MNHEY and SVGEGT. V dropped 4 bases and J dropped 4; count of bases not matched to a gene: 10. In DNA, the CDR3 is TGTGCCAGCAGTTCCACGACACCGGGACTAGCGGGGTACGAGCAGTACTTC. Translated: CASSSTTPGLAGYEQYF.

This chain connects TRBV20-1 to TRBJ1-1; possible D gene TRBD1, 6 bases. Trimming removed 6 bases at V and 4 bases at J, with 15 bases between. The CDR3 totals 13 residues. Germline CDR1 DFQATT, CDR2 SNEGSKA (reference sequence). CDR3 DNA: TGCAGTGCGGAGGGGGGGGAGGGCACTGAAGCTTTCTTT. This codes for CSAEGGEGTEAFF.

J is TRBJ1-5 and V is TRBV20-1, with D hard to call. Germline CDR1 and CDR2: DFQATT and SNEGSKA (reference sequence). This CDR3 is built from 15 residues. Trimming took off 2 bases at V and 3 bases at J, with 14 bases between the two ends. CDR3 DNA sequence: TGCAGTGCTAGACCAAAGGCTTGGTCCAATCAGCCCCAGCATTTT. Amino acid sequence: CSARPKAWSNQPQHF.

This chain's CDR3 is CASSFSGRETQYF. The DNA for the CDR3 is TGTGCCAGCAGTTTCTCGGGGCGAGAGACCCAGTACTTC. The chain carries TRBV28 and TRBJ2-5; D may correspond to TRBD1 or TRBD2 (5 bases each). Germline CDR1 is MDHEN and CDR2 is SYDVKM. CDR3 size: 13 residues. V was trimmed by 3 bases and J by 4 bases, leaving 9 bases between them.